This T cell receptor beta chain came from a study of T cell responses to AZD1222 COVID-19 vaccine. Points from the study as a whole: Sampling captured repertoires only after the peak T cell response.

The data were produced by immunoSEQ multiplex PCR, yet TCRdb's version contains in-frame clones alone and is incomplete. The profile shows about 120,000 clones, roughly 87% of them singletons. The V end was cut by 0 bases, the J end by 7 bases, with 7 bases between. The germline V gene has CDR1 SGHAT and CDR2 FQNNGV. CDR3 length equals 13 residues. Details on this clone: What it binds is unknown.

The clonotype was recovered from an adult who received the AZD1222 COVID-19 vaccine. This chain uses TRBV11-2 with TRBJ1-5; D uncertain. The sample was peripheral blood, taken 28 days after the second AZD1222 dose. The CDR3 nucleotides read TGTGCCAGCAGCTTAGACGGGGAGCAGCCCCAGCATTTT. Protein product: CASSLDGEQPQHF. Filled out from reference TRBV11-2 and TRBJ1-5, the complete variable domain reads EAGVAQSPRYKIIEKRQSVAFWCNPISGHATLYWYQQILGQGPKLLIQFQNNGVVDDSQLPKDRFSAERLKGVDSTLKIQPAKLEDSAVYLCASSLDGEQPQHFGDGTRLSIL.